These T cell receptor beta chains were read from a single sample in a study of T cell responses to AZD1222 COVID-19 vaccine. Profiled with immunoSEQ multiplex PCR; TCRdb holds only in-frame clones, not every one. The sample holds 150,000 or so clones, 90% to 95% seen once. Sequencing was performed on peripheral blood, taken 28 days after the second AZD1222 dose. These receptors were taken from an adult who received the AZD1222 COVID-19 vaccine. CDR3s include the opening cysteine and the closing phenylalanine or tryptophan. A D gene is named only where the DNA matches it firmly. Rows may omit the clone size; those that give it use once, few, many or a size class.

CDR3 DNA	CDR3 protein	clone size	V gene	J gene	D gene
TGTGCCAGCAGCTCCCAATGGGGCAGTGAGCAGTTCTTC	CASSSQWGSEQFF	NA	TRBV7-3	TRBJ2-1	NA
TGTGCCAGCAGCACTAAGGTGTGGGGGGGGAGGAATGAAAAACTGTTTTTT	CASSTKVWGGRNEKLFF	NA	TRBV11-2	TRBJ1-4	NA
TGCGCCAGCAGGATCAGGGAGGACTACGAGCAGTACTTC	CASRIREDYEQYF	NA	TRBV5-1	TRBJ2-7	NA
TGTGCCAGCAGTTTAGGGCCAGGCGACTACGAGCAGTACTTC	CASSLGPGDYEQYF	few	TRBV27	TRBJ2-7	NA
TGTGCCAGCAGCCAAGGCGGGGCAGGGGATTCACCCCTCCACTTT	CASSQGGAGDSPLHF	NA	TRBV4-2	TRBJ1-6	NA
TGTGCCAGCAGGGACCCCGAGGGAAGAACTAATGAAAAACTGTTTTTT	CASRDPEGRTNEKLFF	NA	TRBV5-5	TRBJ1-4	NA
TGTGCCACCAGTGATTTAGGGCGGGGTAAAGAGACCCAGTACTTC	CATSDLGRGKETQYF	NA	TRBV24-1	TRBJ2-5	NA
TGTGCCTGGAGTGCAGATCACAATCAGCCCCAGCATTTT	CAWSADHNQPQHF	NA	TRBV30	TRBJ1-5	NA
TGTGCCAGCAGTTTACTCGGGACTAGCGGAAATTACGAGCAGTACTTC	CASSLLGTSGNYEQYF	NA	TRBV28	TRBJ2-7	TRBD2
TGTGCCAGCAGTCGACTAGCGGGAGGGCCTTATGAGCAGTTCTTC	CASSRLAGGPYEQFF	NA	TRBV6-5	TRBJ2-1	TRBD2
TGTGCCAGCAGCCCCCGGGGAGCGGGCCAGCCCTACGAGCAGTACTTC	CASSPRGAGQPYEQYF	NA	TRBV5-8	TRBJ2-7	NA
TGCGCCAGCAGCCAAGAAAGCACCGGGACAGTCTCCTACGAGCAGTACTTC	CASSQESTGTVSYEQYF	once	TRBV4-1	TRBJ2-7	TRBD1
TGTGCCAGCAGCCTTAGGGGGACAGGGGCCGATCAGCCCCAGCATTTT	CASSLRGTGADQPQHF	NA	TRBV7-2	TRBJ1-5	TRBD1
TGTGCCAGCAGCTTGGACGGGGCGGAGGAGCAGTACTTC	CASSLDGAEEQYF	NA	TRBV5-6	TRBJ2-7	NA
TGTGCCAGCATGGGTACGGGGGGGGACGAGCAGTACTTC	CASMGTGGDEQYF	once	TRBV6-6	TRBJ2-7	TRBD2
TGCGCCAGCAGCCAAGGACTAGCGGATGAGCAGTTCTTC	CASSQGLADEQFF	once	TRBV4-3	TRBJ2-1	TRBD2
TGTGCCAGCAGCTTCCACGGCGGGACTGAAGCTTTCTTT	CASSFHGGTEAFF	NA	TRBV7-2	TRBJ1-1	NA
TGTGCCAGTAGTATAGGCAGGTCCTCTGGAAACACCATATATTTT	CASSIGRSSGNTIYF	few	TRBV19	TRBJ1-3	NA
TGTGCCAGCAGCTTGCGCGTAGGGGCTCCCTATGGCTACACCTTC	CASSLRVGAPYGYTF	NA	TRBV5-6	TRBJ1-2	NA
TGCAGTGCTAGTTCTGGGACTAGCGGGGTCGGGGAGCTGTTTTTT	CSASSGTSGVGELFF	NA	TRBV20-1	TRBJ2-2	TRBD2
TGTGCCAGCAGCGTAGAGGGGGGAGCCGATTCACCCCTCCACTTT	CASSVEGGADSPLHF	NA	TRBV9	TRBJ1-6	NA
TGTGCCAGCAGTTACTCGGGCAACAATCAGCCCCAGCATTTT	CASSYSGNNQPQHF	once	TRBV6-2/TRBV6-3	TRBJ1-5	NA
TGTGCCAGCAGTCTACAGGACAGATCCTACGAGCAGTACTTC	CASSLQDRSYEQYF	NA	TRBV6-1	TRBJ2-7	NA
TGCGCCAGCAGCTTGGGACAGTTCTTGAACACTGAAGCTTTCTTT	CASSLGQFLNTEAFF	NA	TRBV5-1	TRBJ1-1	NA
TGTGCCAGCAGCTGGGGGGACGTAGAAGCTTTCTTT	CASSWGDVEAFF	NA	TRBV5-6	TRBJ1-1	NA
TGTGCCAGCAGTGACTCATTTGTGGGACTAGCGGGAGTGGAGACCCAGTACTTC	CASSDSFVGLAGVETQYF	NA	TRBV6-4	TRBJ2-5	TRBD2
TGTGCCAGCAGTTACTCCGCAGGGGGGTATGGCTACACCTTC	CASSYSAGGYGYTF	NA	TRBV6-5	TRBJ1-2	TRBD1
TGTGCCAGCAGCAAAACGAGGCAGGGCAAGCGTGGCTACACCTTC	CASSKTRQGKRGYTF	NA	TRBV21-1	TRBJ1-2	NA